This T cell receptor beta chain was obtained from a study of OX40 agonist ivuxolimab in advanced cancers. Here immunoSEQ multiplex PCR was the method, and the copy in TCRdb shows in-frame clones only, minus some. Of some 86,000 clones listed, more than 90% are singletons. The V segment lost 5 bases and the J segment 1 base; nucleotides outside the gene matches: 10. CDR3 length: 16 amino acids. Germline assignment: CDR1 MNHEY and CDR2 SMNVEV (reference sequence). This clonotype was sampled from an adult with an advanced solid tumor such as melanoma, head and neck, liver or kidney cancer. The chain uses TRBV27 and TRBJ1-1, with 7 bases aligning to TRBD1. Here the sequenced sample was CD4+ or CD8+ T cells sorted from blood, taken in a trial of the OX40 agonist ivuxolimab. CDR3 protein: CASSRITGQRNTEAFF. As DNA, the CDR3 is TGTGCCAGCAGTCGGATAACGGGACAGAGGAACACTGAAGCTTTCTTT.